The rows below give T cell receptor beta chains drawn from one sample of a study of cytomegalovirus exposure and HLA in healthy donors. Measured with immunoSEQ multiplex PCR; TCRdb has only the in-frame clones, and not every one. The repertoire includes 110,000 to 150,000 clones, 70% of them detected once, and 2.1% sits in the top ten. The sequenced material came from PBMCs. Every receptor here comes from a woman aged 55 to 70 in good health and CMV-seropositive. Both conserved end residues are trimmed from each CDR3.

len	j_gene	v_gene	CDR3aa
14	TRBJ2-7	TRBV21-1	ASSKDIPSGESEQY
13	TRBJ1-1	TRBV7-9	ASSWGPSSSTEAF
12	TRBJ2-1	TRBV2	ASSERGSYNEQF
11	TRBJ1-1	TRBV28	ASTQPRSAEAF
12	TRBJ2-1	TRBV4-2	ASSQPSGGNEQF
12	TRBJ2-5	TRBV9	ASSVASGRDDQY
14	TRBJ2-1	TRBV7-2	ASSPHKGGIGNEQF
13	TRBJ2-7	TRBV19	ASSSAPGGSYEQY
13	TRBJ2-5	TRBV5-1	ASSPGAGNQETQY
14	TRBJ2-2	TRBV14	ASSLGTSGRAGELF
13	TRBJ1-3	TRBV2	ASSNRGLSGNTIY
12	TRBJ1-1	TRBV29-1	SVEQLRQDTEAF
12	TRBJ2-1	TRBV6-1	ASSGGSSYNEQF
14	TRBJ2-1	TRBV11-2	ASSSLTGVFYNEQF
13	TRBJ1-1	TRBV6-5	ASSLAGIGNTEAF
14	TRBJ1-2	TRBV6-5	ASSYSSTATNYGYT
10	TRBJ1-1	TRBV2	AIRVPQAEAF
16	TRBJ2-3	TRBV4-1	ASSQGLAGSLGTDTQY
12	TRBJ1-1	TRBV6-5	ASSYGTGQSEAF
14	TRBJ2-1	TRBV11-3	ASSLGEGEMDNEQF
14	TRBJ2-1	TRBV6-1	ASSEYQGTSYNEQF
15	TRBJ2-5	TRBV10-3	AISEVGIGQGQETQY
10	TRBJ1-1	TRBV6-5	ASRQGNTEAF
13	TRBJ1-5	TRBV6-1	ASSARQTLNQPQH
12	TRBJ1-2	TRBV2	ASPRTGQGYGYT
12	TRBJ2-7	TRBV5-1	ASSSRDISYEQY
12	TRBJ2-1	TRBV6-6	ASTNREGPGEQF
13	TRBJ2-7	TRBV11-2	ASRSTGGLTYEQY
14	TRBJ1-3	TRBV7-9	ASSSWTGDSGNTIY
11	TRBJ2-3	TRBV13	ASSYSRGDTQY
13	TRBJ1-5	TRBV19	ASKGDRASSQPQH
13	TRBJ2-7	TRBV28	ASLGSEAGLYEQY
17	TRBJ2-3	TRBV7-9	ASSLRTLAGVIDTDTQY
11	TRBJ1-2	TRBV19	ASSGTENYGYT
11	TRBJ2-7	TRBV5-1	ASSLAGSYEQY
12	TRBJ2-7	TRBV5-1	ASSSGQGAYEQY
12	TRBJ2-7	TRBV5-1	ASSGGSIGYEQY
10	TRBJ1-1	TRBV11-2	ASSRTGAEAF
10	TRBJ1-1	TRBV18	ASSPGGPDAF
12	TRBJ2-7	TRBV6-5	ASSQPGLAYEQY
12	TRBJ2-1	TRBV7-3	ASSPGLVGNEQF
14	TRBJ2-6	TRBV5-8	ASSSGQISGANVLT